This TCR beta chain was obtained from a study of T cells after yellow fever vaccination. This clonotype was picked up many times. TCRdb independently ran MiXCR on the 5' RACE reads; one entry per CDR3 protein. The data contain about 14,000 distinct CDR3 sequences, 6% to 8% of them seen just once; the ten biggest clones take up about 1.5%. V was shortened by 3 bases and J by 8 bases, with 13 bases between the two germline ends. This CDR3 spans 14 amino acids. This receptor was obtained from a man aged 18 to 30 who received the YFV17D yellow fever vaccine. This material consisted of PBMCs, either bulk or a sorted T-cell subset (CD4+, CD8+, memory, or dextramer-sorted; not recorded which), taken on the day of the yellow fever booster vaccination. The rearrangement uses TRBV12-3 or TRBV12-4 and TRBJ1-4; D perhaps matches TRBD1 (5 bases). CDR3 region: CASSFFQGREKLFF. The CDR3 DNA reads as TGTGCCAGCAGTTTTTTCCAGGGAAGGGAAAAACTGTTTTTT.